This T cell receptor beta chain was recorded in a study of shared clonotypes between healthy human individuals. Turning to the study itself: Aged between 18 and 49, the donors were a couple of women and three men. Overall study findings and caveats: A small donor pool kept down the genetic and exposure-history diversity that was represented.

The V and J ends lost 6 bases and 8 bases respectively, with 19 bases between them. This CDR3 has 15 residues. CDR1 and CDR2 (germline): LNHDA, SQIVND (reference sequence). The split of CD4+ cells yielded CD45RA+ naive and CD45RA-negative memory subsets. Only in-frame clones appear in the TCRdb table, and some are missing; sequencing was by immunoSEQ multiplex PCR. The sample shows 780,000 or so clones, approximately 72% of them seen only once. Concerning this clone itself: Its cognate antigen is unknown.

This receptor was identified in a woman aged 25 to 45 in good health. This rearrangement joins TRBV19 to TRBJ1-4; TRBD1 might be the D (5 bases). Sequencing input: memory CD4+ T cells sorted from blood. The subset is: CD45RA-negative fraction. CDR3 residues: CASRDTGGVREKLFF. The CDR3 DNA follows: TGTGCCAGTAGAGATACAGGAGGAGTGCGCGAAAAACTGTTTTTT. Together with reference TRBV19 and TRBJ1-4, the CDR3 gives the full variable domain: DGGITQSPKYLFRKEGQNVTLSCEQNLNHDAMYWYRQDPGQGLRLIYYSQIVNDFQKGDIAEGYSVSREKKESFPLTVTSAQKNPTAFYLCASRDTGGVREKLFFGSGTQLSVL.